Presented here are 8 T cell receptor beta chains from one specimen sequenced in a study of T-cell reconstitution after alpha-beta-depleted transplantation in children. The TCRbeta library incorporated unique molecular identifiers. TCRdb redid the calling of the PCR reads with MiXCR, one entry per CDR3 protein. The table lists over 300,000 distinct CDR3 sequences, about 9.3% of them singletons, with under 3% in the top ten. The specimen comprised PBMCs from the stem cell graft donor, sampled from the stem cell graft. The receptors derive from a human donor who donated a stem cell graft to a child with acute lymphoblastic leukemia.

This clonotype has only a few counts. The chain carries TRBV27 and TRBJ1-1, with TRBD1 identical over 7 bases. The CDR3 is 15 amino acids. V lost 2 bases, J lost 3 bases, and 6 bases stayed unmatched. In germline, CDR1 is MNHEY, CDR2 SMNVEV (reference sequence). CDR3 amino acids: CASSLIGRGDTEAFF. Written as DNA, the CDR3 is TGTGCCAGCAGTTTAATAGGCAGGGGGGACACTGAAGCTTTCTTT.

This clonotype showed up just a few times. The J gene is TRBJ2-3, the V gene TRBV11-3; 10 bases map to TRBD2. The CDR3 consists of 16 residues. The trim removed 2 bases at V and 8 bases at J, leaving 10 bases unmatched. Germline V gene data show CDR1 as SGHNT and CDR2 as YENEEA. The CDR3 is CASSLRTSGVGSTQYF. The CDR3 bases are TGTGCCAGCAGCTTAAGGACTAGCGGAGTCGGTAGTACGCAGTATTTT.

This chain connects TRBV5-1 to TRBJ1-2; maybe TRBD1 (5 bases). The V gene's germline CDR1 is SGHRS and CDR2 YFSETQ. The V end lost 4 bases, the J end lost 6 bases, and 13 bases lay between the germline ends. The CDR3 runs 13 residues. The CDR3 bases are TGCGCCAGCAGCCCCGACGGGGGTAATGGCTACACCTTC. This gives the protein CASSPDGGNGYTF.

The CDR3 spells CASSPSSGLTDTQYF. The CDR3 nucleotides are TGTGCCAGCAGCCCTAGTTCCGGGCTTACAGATACGCAGTATTTT. The V and J genes are TRBV11-2 and TRBJ2-3; D is undetermined. Trimming shortened V by 5 bases and J by 3 bases, and 15 bases separated the two germline ends. From germline, CDR1 is SGHAT and CDR2 FQNNGV. CDR3 length: 15 amino acids.

In its sample, this clonotype was seen a few times. This rearrangement joins TRBV28 to TRBJ2-3; 8 bases map to TRBD2. The CDR3 spans 16 residues. J lost 4 bases, V lost 2 bases, and 8 bases had no gene match. Germline V CDR1 and CDR2: MDHEN, SYDVKM. In nucleotides, the CDR3 is TGTGCCAGCAGTTTACTCGGGAGGGCCCTTCCAGATACGCAGTATTTT. Protein: CASSLLGRALPDTQYF. The full variable domain, with the rest looked up from reference TRBV28 and TRBJ2-3, is DVKVTQSSRYLVKRTGEKVFLECVQDMDHENMFWYRQDPGLGLRLIYFSYDVKMKEKGDIPEGYSVSREKKERFSLILESASTNQTSMYLCASSLLGRALPDTQYFGPGTRLTVL.

The gene calls are TRBV18 and TRBJ2-3; D uncertain. The V and J ends lost 3 bases and 2 bases respectively, with 15 bases between them. Germline V lookup: CDR1 KGHSH, CDR2 LQKENI. This CDR3 has 16 amino acids. CDR3 nucleotide sequence: TGTGCCAGCTCACCGACAAACAGTGCGGACACAGATACGCAGTATTTT. This translates into CASSPTNSADTDTQYF.

The chain uses TRBV4-2 and TRBJ1-2; D is ambiguous. Germline CDR1 LGHNA, CDR2 YNFKEQ. The CDR3 totals 13 residues. Trimming stripped 0 bases from V and 3 bases from J, with 5 bases between. CDR3 in amino acids: CASSQDLDYGYTF. CDR3 DNA: TGTGCCAGCAGCCAAGATCTTGACTATGGCTACACCTTC.

The V gene is TRBV7-3, the J gene TRBJ1-6; a weak D match, TRBD1 (6 bases). Germline V CDR1 and CDR2: SGHTA, FQGTGA. This CDR3 region has 13 residues. The V gene lost 5 bases and the J gene lost 6 bases, with 8 bases spanning the gap. This chain's CDR3 is CASSRGLNSPLHF. Here the CDR3 DNA reads TGTGCCAGCAGCCGGGGGCTTAATTCACCCCTCCACTTT.